The 9 T cell receptor beta chains listed next were all sequenced from one sample in a study of T cell repertoires in cytomegalovirus infection. TCRdb called the reads again in MiXCR, with one record for every CDR3 protein. The sample shows about 530,000 distinct CDR3 sequences, 26% of them seen only once. Material: PBMCs. These TCRs come from a human donor in good health (CMV status not recorded). Some clones in this sample may be carry-over from other donors' samples.

V and J are TRBV29-1 and TRBJ2-1, with D uncertain. From germline, CDR1 is SQVTM and CDR2 ANQGSEA. The V gene lost 7 bases and the J gene lost 15 bases, with 22 bases spanning the gap. CDR3 length equals 12 residues. The CDR3 loop is CSGSVQNYKRFF. In DNA, the CDR3 is TGCAGCGGTTCCGTCCAGAACTATAAGAGGTTCTTC.

The chain is built from TRBV29-1 and TRBJ2-7; 7 bases align to TRBD2. Germline V gene data show CDR1 as SQVTM and CDR2 as ANQGSEA. Trimming cost V 5 bases and J 3 bases; bases outside gene matches: 4. CDR3 size: 12 residues. CDR3 in DNA: TGCAGCGTTCTGGCGGGAGACTACGAGCAGTACGTC. Residues: CSVLAGDYEQYV.

V and J are TRBV10-3 and TRBJ2-3; D possibly corresponds to TRBD2 (5 bases). Germline values: CDR1 ENHRY, CDR2 SYGVKD. The CDR3 runs to 15 residues. V was pared by 0 bases and J by 1 base, with 8 bases between. The DNA for the CDR3 is TGTGCCATCAGTGAGTCTGCCGGGGGCACAGATACGCAGTATTTT. It specifies CAISESAGGTDTQYF.

The J gene is TRBJ2-5, the V gene TRBV7-9; D is unclear. Looked up from germline, CDR1 is SEHNR and CDR2 is FQNEAQ (reference sequence). The CDR3 totals 13 residues. V gave up 1 base and J gave up 10 bases, with 13 bases separating them. The CDR3 DNA reads as TGTGCCAGCAGCTTAGGCCTAAGAAGAGACCAGTACTTC. Translated: CASSLGLRRDQYF.

This chain joins TRBV4-1 and TRBJ2-7; possible D gene TRBD2, 6 bases. This CDR3 comprises 14 residues. Germline values: CDR1 MGHRA, CDR2 YSYEKL. Trimming removed 1 base from V and 6 bases from J, with 13 bases in between. The CDR3 spells CASSQVGRRGEQYF. The CDR3 bases are TGCGCCAGCAGCCAAGTCGGGAGAAGAGGCGAGCAGTACTTC.

The chain employs TRBV5-4 and TRBJ2-5; 14 positions agree with TRBD2. V dropped 4 bases and J dropped 5; count of bases not matched to a gene: 7. The CDR3 is made up of 16 amino acids. The germline V gene has CDR1 SGHNT and CDR2 YYREEE (reference sequence). Here the CDR3 reads CASSPGLAGVVETQYF. The CDR3 nucleotides are TGTGCCAGCAGCCCGGGACTAGCGGGAGTTGTGGAGACCCAGTACTTC.

The chain has TRBV6-2 or TRBV6-3 and TRBJ1-1; D perhaps matches TRBD1 (5 bases). The CDR3 is made up of 12 amino acids. Trimming shortened V by 6 bases and J by 7 bases, and 12 bases separated the two germline ends. CDR1 is MNHEY, CDR2 SVGEGT, per germline. The CDR3 nucleotides read TGTGCCAGCAGCCCAGGGATCCTTGAAGCTTTCTTT. This gives the protein CASSPGILEAFF.

This clonotype has ten or more counts. The V gene is TRBV7-2, the J gene TRBJ2-7; 10 nucleotides match TRBD2. The length of the CDR3 is 15 residues. V lost 6 bases to trimming and J lost 0 bases; unmatched junction nucleotides: 5. CDR1 and CDR2 from the germline V gene are SGHTA and FQGNSA. CDR3 bases: TGTGCCAGCAGTGATGCTAGCGGGAGCTCCTACGAGCAGTACTTC. Amino acid sequence: CASSDASGSSYEQYF.

This clonotype was detected ten times or more. The genes are TRBV7-8 and TRBJ1-3; perhaps TRBD1 as D (6 bases). The CDR3 has 17 residues. Trimming pared 1 base from V and 0 bases from J, leaving 13 bases between. Germline CDR1 and CDR2: SGHVS and FQNEAQ. As DNA, the CDR3 is TGTGCCAGCAGCTTAGTTGACAGGACTTACTCTGGAAACACCATATATTTT. Residues: CASSLVDRTYSGNTIYF.